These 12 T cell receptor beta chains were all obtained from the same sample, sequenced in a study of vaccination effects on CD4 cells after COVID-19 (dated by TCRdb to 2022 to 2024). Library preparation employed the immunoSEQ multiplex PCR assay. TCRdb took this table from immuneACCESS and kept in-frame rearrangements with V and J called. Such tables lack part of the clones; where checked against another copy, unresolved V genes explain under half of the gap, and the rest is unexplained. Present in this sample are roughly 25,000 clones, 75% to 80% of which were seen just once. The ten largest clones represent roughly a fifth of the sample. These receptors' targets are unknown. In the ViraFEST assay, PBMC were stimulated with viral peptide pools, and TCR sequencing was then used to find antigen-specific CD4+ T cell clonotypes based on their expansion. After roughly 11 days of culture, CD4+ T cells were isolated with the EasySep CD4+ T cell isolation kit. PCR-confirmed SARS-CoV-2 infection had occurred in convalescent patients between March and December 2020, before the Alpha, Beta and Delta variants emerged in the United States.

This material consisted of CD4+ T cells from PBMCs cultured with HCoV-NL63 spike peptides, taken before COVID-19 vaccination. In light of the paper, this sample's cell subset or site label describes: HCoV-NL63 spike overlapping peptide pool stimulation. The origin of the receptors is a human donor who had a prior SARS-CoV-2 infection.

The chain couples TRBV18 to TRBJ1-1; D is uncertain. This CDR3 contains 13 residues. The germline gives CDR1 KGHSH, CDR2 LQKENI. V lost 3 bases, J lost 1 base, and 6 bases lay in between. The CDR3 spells CASSPQANTEAFF. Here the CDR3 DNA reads TGTGCCAGCTCACCCCAGGCGAACACTGAAGCTTTCTTT.

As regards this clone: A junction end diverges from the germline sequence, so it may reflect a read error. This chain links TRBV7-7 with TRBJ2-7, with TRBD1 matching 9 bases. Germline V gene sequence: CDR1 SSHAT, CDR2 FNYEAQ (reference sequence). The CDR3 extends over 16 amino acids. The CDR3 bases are TGTGCTAGCAGCCCGGGACAGGGTAGCGGGTCCTACGAGCAGTACTTC. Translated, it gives CASSPGQGSGSYEQYF.

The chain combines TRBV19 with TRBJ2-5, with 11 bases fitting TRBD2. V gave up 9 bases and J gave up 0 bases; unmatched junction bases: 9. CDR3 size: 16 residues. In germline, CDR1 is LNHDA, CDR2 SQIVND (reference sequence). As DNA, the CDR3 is TGTGCCAGGAAGACTAGCGGGGACGGGTACCAAGAGACCCAGTACTTC. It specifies CARKTSGDGYQETQYF.

The CDR3 loop is CASNARAGANVLTF. In DNA form, the CDR3 reads TGTGCCAGCAACGCAAGGGCCGGGGCCAACGTCCTGACTTTC. V and J are TRBV4-2 and TRBJ2-6, with D uncertain. V was clipped by 7 bases and J by 4 bases, with 11 bases between them. Germline-derived CDR1 and CDR2 are LGHNA and YNFKEQ. This CDR3 is 14 amino acids long.

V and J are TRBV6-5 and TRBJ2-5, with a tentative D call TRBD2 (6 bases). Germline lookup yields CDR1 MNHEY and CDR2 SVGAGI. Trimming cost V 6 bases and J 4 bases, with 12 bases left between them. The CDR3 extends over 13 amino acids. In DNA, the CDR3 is TGTGCCAGCAGGAGAAGCGGGTCAGAGACCCAGTACTTC. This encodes CASRRSGSETQYF.

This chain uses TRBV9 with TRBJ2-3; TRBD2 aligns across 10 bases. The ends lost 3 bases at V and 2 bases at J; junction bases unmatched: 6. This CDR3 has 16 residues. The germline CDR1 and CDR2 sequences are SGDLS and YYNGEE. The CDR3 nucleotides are TGTGCCAGCAGCGGAAGACTAGCGGGCGACACAGATACGCAGTATTTT. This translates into CASSGRLAGDTDTQYF. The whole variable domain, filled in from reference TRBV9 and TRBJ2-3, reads DSGVTQTPKHLITATGQRVTLRCSPRSGDLSVYWYQQSLDQGLQFLIQYYNGEERAKGNILERFSAQQFPDLHSELNLSSLELGDSALYFCASSGRLAGDTDTQYFGPGTRLTVL.

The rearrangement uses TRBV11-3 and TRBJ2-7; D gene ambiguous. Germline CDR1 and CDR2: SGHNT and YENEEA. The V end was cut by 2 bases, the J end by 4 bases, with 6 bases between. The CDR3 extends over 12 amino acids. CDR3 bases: TGTGCCAGCAGCTTAAGGGTTTACGAGCAGTACTTC. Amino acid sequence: CASSLRVYEQYF.

CDR3 sequence reads: CASSPGNAGYGYTF. CDR3 nucleotide sequence: TGTGCCAGCAGCCCCGGGAACGCGGGCTATGGCTACACCTTC. This chain links TRBV7-3 with TRBJ1-2; D call uncertain. V dropped 5 bases and J dropped 4 bases, with 14 bases sitting between them. Germline CDR1 and CDR2: SGHTA and FQGTGA. The CDR3 consists of 14 residues. The full variable domain, with the rest looked up from reference TRBV7-3 and TRBJ1-2, is GAGVSQTPSNKVTEKGKYVELRCDPISGHTALYWYRQSLGQGPEFLIYFQGTGAADDSGLPNDRFFAVRPEGSVSTLKIQRTERGDSAVYLCASSPGNAGYGYTFGSGTRLTVV.

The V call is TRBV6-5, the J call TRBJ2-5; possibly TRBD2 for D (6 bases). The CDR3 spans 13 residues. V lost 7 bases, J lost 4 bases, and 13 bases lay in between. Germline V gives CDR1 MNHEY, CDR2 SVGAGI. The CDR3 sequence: CASIREMGETQYF. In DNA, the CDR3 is TGTGCCAGCATCCGGGAGATGGGAGAGACCCAGTACTTC.

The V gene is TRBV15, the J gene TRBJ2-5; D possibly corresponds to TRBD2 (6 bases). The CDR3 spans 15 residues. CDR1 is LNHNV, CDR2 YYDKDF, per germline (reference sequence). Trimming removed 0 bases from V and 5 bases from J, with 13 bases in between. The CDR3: CATSRDLGGAETQYF. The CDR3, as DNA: TGTGCCACCAGCAGAGATTTAGGAGGGGCTGAGACCCAGTACTTC.

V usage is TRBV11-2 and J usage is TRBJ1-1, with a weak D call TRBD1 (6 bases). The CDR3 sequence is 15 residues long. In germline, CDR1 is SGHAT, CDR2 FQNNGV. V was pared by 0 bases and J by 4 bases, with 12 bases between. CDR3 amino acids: CASSLDRAGATEAFF. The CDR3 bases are TGTGCCAGCAGCTTAGATCGGGCAGGGGCCACTGAAGCTTTCTTT. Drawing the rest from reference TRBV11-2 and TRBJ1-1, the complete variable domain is EAGVAQSPRYKIIEKRQSVAFWCNPISGHATLYWYQQILGQGPKLLIQFQNNGVVDDSQLPKDRFSAERLKGVDSTLKIQPAKLEDSAVYLCASSLDRAGATEAFFGQGTRLTVV.

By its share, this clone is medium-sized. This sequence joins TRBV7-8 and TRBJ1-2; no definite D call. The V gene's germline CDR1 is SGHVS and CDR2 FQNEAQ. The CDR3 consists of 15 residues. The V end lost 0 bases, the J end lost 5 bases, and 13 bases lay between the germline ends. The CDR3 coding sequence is TGTGCCAGCAGCTTAGCGGTAACAGTCGATTATGGCTACACCTTC. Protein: CASSLAVTVDYGYTF. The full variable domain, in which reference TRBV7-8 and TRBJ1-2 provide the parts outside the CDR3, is GAGVSQSPRYKVAKRGQDVALRCDPISGHVSLFWYQQALGQGPEFLTYFQNEAQLDKSGLPSDRFFAERPEGSVSTLKIQRTQQEDSAVYLCASSLAVTVDYGYTFGSGTRLTVV.